Included here is one T cell receptor (beta chain) sequence, with context. The antigen is unknown. Primers included in the PCR were 60 Vbeta and 13 Jbeta primers. Authors' analysis steps: Later analysis identified 88 million or so unique TCR beta chains, about 11 million shared. Assay used: immunoSEQ multiplex PCR; TCRdb lists only in-frame clones, some missing. V, J and clone size reflect that table, while D and trimming were determined from the DNA. The data hold under 200,000 clones, with 68% observed a single time. This entry belongs to a study of cytomegalovirus exposure and HLA in healthy donors. The study, taken as a whole, reports: Reports described diagnosis of cytomegalovirus status by the classifier as highly specific and sensitive. V- and J-gene trimming of TCR beta was linked (in a later analysis) to a missense DCLRE1C variant.

Germline assignment: CDR1 SGHDT and CDR2 YYEEEE. This CDR3 has 15 residues. J lost 8 bases, V lost 3 bases, and 7 bases had no gene match. The rearrangement uses TRBV5-6 and TRBJ1-6; 8 bases are shared with TRBD1. The TCR was taken from a man aged 45 to 65 in good health and CMV-seronegative. Sequenced: PBMCs. The CDR3 DNA is TGTGCCAGCAGCTACAGGGGGACTTTGGATTCACCCCTCCACTTT. This codes for CASSYRGTLDSPLHF.